The T cell receptor delta chain under discussion was sequenced for a study of gamma-delta T cells after stem cell transplantation. TCRdb reanalysed the RT-PCR reads via CATT. The data show 800 or so delta-chain clones, 2.1% seen once. Germline lookup yields CDR1 TSWWSYY and CDR2 QGS. The trim removed 4 bases at V and 0 bases at J, leaving 17 bases unmatched. The CDR3 consists of 23 residues. By frequency in the sample, this clone is medium-sized. Being one base from a much bigger clone, this may be a read error. The gene calls are TRDV1 and TRDJ3; 11 bases agree with TRDD3. Sequencing used gamma-delta T cells. This TCR was sampled from a human donor. It is not recorded whose cells these are; they may come from a transplant donor. Written as DNA, the CDR3 is TGTGCTCTTGGGGGAGGTTGGGGGATACGCTCCCGACCCAGCTCCTGGGACACCCGACAGATGTTTTTC. It encodes CALGGGWGIRSRPSSWDTRQMFF.